The 21 T cell receptor beta chains below come from one sample, sequenced in a study of technical replicates of blood from a handful of donors. Measured with immunoSEQ multiplex PCR; TCRdb has only the in-frame clones, and not every one. The sample shows about 70,000 clones, roughly 92% of them seen only once. The sequenced sample consisted of T cells isolated from PBMCs. Receptor source: a human donor in good health.

This chain links TRBV19 with TRBJ1-5, with D unclear. Deletions cut 3 bases from V and 4 bases from J, with 10 bases between. CDR1 and CDR2 (germline): LNHDA, SQIVND (reference sequence). The CDR3 length is 14 residues. CDR3 protein: CASSITGRNQPQHF. The DNA of the CDR3 is TGTGCCAGTAGTATTACGGGGAGAAATCAGCCCCAGCATTTT.

The chain uses TRBV29-1 and TRBJ1-1, with D unclear. There are 15 residues in the CDR3. Germline loops: CDR1 SQVTM, CDR2 ANQGSEA. V lost 7 bases to trimming and J lost 2 bases, with 20 bases between them. The CDR3 DNA sequence: TGCAGCGCCCTCGGGTTTGGCATCGGAAACACTGAAGCTTTCTTT. As protein: CSALGFGIGNTEAFF.

The chain is built from TRBV7-2 and TRBJ1-2; 7 bases agree with TRBD1. The CDR3 has 13 amino acids. With 8 bases clipped from V and 6 bases from J, the junction kept 9 bases outside the gene matches. Germline V gene sequence: CDR1 SGHTA, CDR2 FQGNSA. CDR3 loop: CASLLQGLHGYTF. The DNA for the CDR3 is TGTGCCAGCCTTCTACAGGGGCTACATGGCTACACCTTC. Together with reference TRBV7-2 and TRBJ1-2, the CDR3 gives the full variable domain: GAGVSQSPSNKVTEKGKDVELRCDPISGHTALYWYRQSLGQGLEFLIYFQGNSAPDKSGLPSDRFSAERTGGSVSTLTIQRTQQEDSAVYLCASLLQGLHGYTFGSGTRLTVV.

The rearrangement links TRBV15 to TRBJ2-7; D is unclear. Trimming took 6 bases from V and 0 from J, leaving 9 bases between them. The CDR3 length is 13 residues. Germline CDR1 LNHNV, CDR2 YYDKDF (reference sequence). The DNA for the CDR3 is TGTGCCACCAGATCGTGGAGCTCCTACGAGCAGTACTTC. Protein product: CATRSWSSYEQYF.

This chain connects TRBV11-3 to TRBJ2-7; no definite D call. Trimming took 1 base from V and 1 from J, leaving 5 bases between them. Per germline, CDR1 SGHNT and CDR2 YENEEA. The CDR3 is 13 residues long. CDR3 nucleotide sequence: TGTGCCAGCAGCTTAGTCAGATCCTACGAGCAGTACTTC. Protein: CASSLVRSYEQYF. Supplemented by reference TRBV11-3 and TRBJ2-7, the full variable domain reads EAGVVQSPRYKIIEKKQPVAFWCNPISGHNTLYWYLQNLGQGPELLIRYENEEAVDDSQLPKDRFSAERLKGVDSTLKIQPAELGDSAVYLCASSLVRSYEQYFGPGTRLTVT.

The CDR3 protein is CASSLYDPGTGEAFF. CDR3 DNA sequence: TGTGCCAGCTCACTATATGACCCTGGGACAGGTGAAGCTTTCTTT. This chain joins TRBV18 and TRBJ1-1; 8 nucleotides align to TRBD1. The V segment lost 4 bases and the J segment 7 bases; nucleotides outside the gene matches: 11. The CDR3 is 15 amino acids. Germline loops: CDR1 KGHSH, CDR2 LQKENI.

The chain couples TRBV4-1 to TRBJ2-7; 9 bases map to TRBD2. Germline CDR1 and CDR2: MGHRA and YSYEKL. V was clipped by 5 bases and J by 0 bases; unmatched bases: 5. The CDR3 is made up of 15 amino acids. CDR3 nucleotide sequence: TGCGCCAGCAGCGTAATTAGCGGGAGCTCCTACGAGCAGTACTTC. The encoded protein is CASSVISGSSYEQYF.

This clone is a singleton in its sample. The V call is TRBV28, the J call TRBJ1-2, with 11 bases that match TRBD1. The V gene's germline CDR1 is MDHEN and CDR2 SYDVKM. The CDR3 totals 13 residues. V shed 4 bases, J shed 8 bases, and the junction held 3 bases outside the gene matches. Here the CDR3 DNA reads TGTGCCAGCAGTTCCGGACAGGGGGCAGGCTACACCTTC. This gives the protein CASSSGQGAGYTF.

The rearrangement uses TRBV19 and TRBJ1-3, with D unresolved. V was pared by 0 bases and J by 7 bases, with 13 bases between. CDR3 length: 15 amino acids. The germline gives CDR1 LNHDA, CDR2 SQIVND (reference sequence). The CDR3 region is CASSIETTRGNTIYF. CDR3 nucleotides: TGTGCCAGTAGTATAGAGACGACCCGAGGCAACACCATATATTTT.

The rearrangement joins TRBV4-2 to TRBJ2-1; 7 nucleotides match TRBD2. Germline V gene data show CDR1 as LGHNA and CDR2 as YNFKEQ. The CDR3 totals 16 residues. V gave up 5 bases and J gave up 3 bases; unmatched junction bases: 10. The CDR3 sequence: CASSFPSSGNYNEQFF. The CDR3, as DNA: TGTGCCAGCAGCTTCCCCTCGAGCGGGAACTACAATGAGCAGTTCTTC.

The chain links TRBV19 to TRBJ2-1; 13 bases are shared with TRBD2. The V gene end was trimmed by 6 bases and the J gene end by 7 bases; junction bases not matched to a gene: 6. The germline CDR1 and CDR2 sequences are LNHDA and SQIVND (reference sequence). This CDR3 is built from 15 residues. The CDR3 loop is CASSLLAGGRNEQFF. CDR3 nucleotides: TGTGCCAGTAGCCTACTAGCGGGAGGGCGGAATGAGCAGTTCTTC.

This rearrangement joins TRBV15 to TRBJ2-7; 8 bases match TRBD1. Trimming at V came to 5 bases and at J to 3 bases, leaving 9 bases not matched to a gene. CDR1 LNHNV and CDR2 YYDKDF come from the germline V gene (reference sequence). CDR3 length: 15 amino acids. CDR3 coding DNA: TGTGCCACCAGCGGATCACGACAGGGGAACTACGAGCAGTACTTC. Translating it yields CATSGSRQGNYEQYF. Full variable domain (missing parts from reference TRBV15 and TRBJ2-7): DAMVIQNPRYQVTQFGKPVTLSCSQTLNHNVMYWYQQKSSQAPKLLFHYYDKDFNNEADTPDNFQSRRPNTSFCFLDIRSPGLGDTAMYLCATSGSRQGNYEQYFGPGTRLTVT.

V is TRBV5-1 and J is TRBJ2-5; no reliable D call. V was clipped by 2 bases and J by 5 bases, with 4 bases between them. The germline V gene has CDR1 SGHRS and CDR2 YFSETQ. The CDR3 spans 11 residues. CDR3 amino acids: CASSLSETQYF. CDR3 coding DNA: TGCGCCAGCAGCTTATCGGAGACCCAGTACTTC.

The V and J genes are TRBV4-1 and TRBJ1-4; D unresolved. CDR3 length: 14 amino acids. Germline CDR1 MGHRA, CDR2 YSYEKL. The germline V and J ends were trimmed by 4 bases and 7 bases, with 13 bases remaining between them. The chain's CDR3 is CASSPREGGEKLFF. The CDR3 coding sequence is TGCGCCAGCAGCCCCCGAGAGGGCGGTGAAAAACTGTTTTTT.

The V gene is TRBV28, the J gene TRBJ2-4; tentatively, D is TRBD1 (5 bases). Germline lookup yields CDR1 MDHEN and CDR2 SYDVKM. The CDR3 length is 12 residues. Trimming took 3 bases from V and 6 from J, leaving 6 bases between them. CDR3 coding DNA: TGTGCCAGCAGTTTCCAGGGAAACATTCAGTACTTC. Residues: CASSFQGNIQYF.

The chain employs TRBV7-2 and TRBJ2-2; weak D call: TRBD2 (6 bases). With 4 bases removed from V and 5 bases from J, the gap between germline ends came to 14 bases. Germline-derived CDR1 and CDR2 are SGHTA and FQGNSA. This CDR3 has 15 residues. CDR3 nucleotides: TGTGCCAGCAGCTCCTATGCTGGGGGGACCGGGGAGCTGTTTTTT. Amino acid sequence: CASSSYAGGTGELFF.

This CDR3 reads CASSPTGANTEAFF. The CDR3 DNA reads TGTGCCAGCAGCCCCACAGGGGCGAACACTGAAGCTTTCTTT. This chain links TRBV7-9 with TRBJ1-1, with 7 bases lining up with TRBD1. V trimming: 5 bases; J trimming: 1 base; junction bases outside the gene matches: 4. The CDR3 is 14 residues long. Germline V gives CDR1 SEHNR, CDR2 FQNEAQ (reference sequence).

CDR3 loop: CASSWTEGLGTEAFF. The CDR3 coding sequence is TGTGCCAGCAGCTGGACAGAGGGGCTCGGCACTGAAGCTTTCTTT. The chain is built from TRBV7-8 and TRBJ1-1, with D possibly matching TRBD1 (6 bases). Germline V gene data show CDR1 as SGHVS and CDR2 as FQNEAQ. Trimming removed 4 bases from V and 4 bases from J, with 16 bases in between. The CDR3 loop spans 15 amino acids.

This chain joins TRBV10-3 and TRBJ1-1; TRBD1 agrees at 8 bases. V dropped 6 bases and J dropped 6; count of bases not matched to a gene: 6. There are 13 residues in the CDR3. Germline V gene sequence: CDR1 ENHRY, CDR2 SYGVKD. The CDR3 coding sequence is TGTGCCATCAGCGTGACAGGGGTGTCTGAAGCTTTCTTT. Translation gives CAISVTGVSEAFF.

This chain joins TRBV28 and TRBJ2-2, with 9 bases fitting TRBD1. Germline values: CDR1 MDHEN, CDR2 SYDVKM. V was clipped by 6 bases and J by 0 bases; unmatched bases: 2. The CDR3 length is 15 residues. CDR3 loop: CASRGQGSNTGELFF. CDR3 DNA sequence: TGTGCCAGCAGGGGACAGGGCTCGAACACCGGGGAGCTGTTTTTT.

The V gene is TRBV29-1, the J gene TRBJ2-7; D is possibly TRBD1 (6 bases). The V and J ends lost 5 bases and 6 bases respectively, with 17 bases between them. This CDR3 is built from 13 residues. Germline V gene data show CDR1 as SQVTM and CDR2 as ANQGSEA. The CDR3 bases are TGCAGCGTTCCCGGGACAAACCTGGGCGAGCAGTACTTC. Encoded protein: CSVPGTNLGEQYF.